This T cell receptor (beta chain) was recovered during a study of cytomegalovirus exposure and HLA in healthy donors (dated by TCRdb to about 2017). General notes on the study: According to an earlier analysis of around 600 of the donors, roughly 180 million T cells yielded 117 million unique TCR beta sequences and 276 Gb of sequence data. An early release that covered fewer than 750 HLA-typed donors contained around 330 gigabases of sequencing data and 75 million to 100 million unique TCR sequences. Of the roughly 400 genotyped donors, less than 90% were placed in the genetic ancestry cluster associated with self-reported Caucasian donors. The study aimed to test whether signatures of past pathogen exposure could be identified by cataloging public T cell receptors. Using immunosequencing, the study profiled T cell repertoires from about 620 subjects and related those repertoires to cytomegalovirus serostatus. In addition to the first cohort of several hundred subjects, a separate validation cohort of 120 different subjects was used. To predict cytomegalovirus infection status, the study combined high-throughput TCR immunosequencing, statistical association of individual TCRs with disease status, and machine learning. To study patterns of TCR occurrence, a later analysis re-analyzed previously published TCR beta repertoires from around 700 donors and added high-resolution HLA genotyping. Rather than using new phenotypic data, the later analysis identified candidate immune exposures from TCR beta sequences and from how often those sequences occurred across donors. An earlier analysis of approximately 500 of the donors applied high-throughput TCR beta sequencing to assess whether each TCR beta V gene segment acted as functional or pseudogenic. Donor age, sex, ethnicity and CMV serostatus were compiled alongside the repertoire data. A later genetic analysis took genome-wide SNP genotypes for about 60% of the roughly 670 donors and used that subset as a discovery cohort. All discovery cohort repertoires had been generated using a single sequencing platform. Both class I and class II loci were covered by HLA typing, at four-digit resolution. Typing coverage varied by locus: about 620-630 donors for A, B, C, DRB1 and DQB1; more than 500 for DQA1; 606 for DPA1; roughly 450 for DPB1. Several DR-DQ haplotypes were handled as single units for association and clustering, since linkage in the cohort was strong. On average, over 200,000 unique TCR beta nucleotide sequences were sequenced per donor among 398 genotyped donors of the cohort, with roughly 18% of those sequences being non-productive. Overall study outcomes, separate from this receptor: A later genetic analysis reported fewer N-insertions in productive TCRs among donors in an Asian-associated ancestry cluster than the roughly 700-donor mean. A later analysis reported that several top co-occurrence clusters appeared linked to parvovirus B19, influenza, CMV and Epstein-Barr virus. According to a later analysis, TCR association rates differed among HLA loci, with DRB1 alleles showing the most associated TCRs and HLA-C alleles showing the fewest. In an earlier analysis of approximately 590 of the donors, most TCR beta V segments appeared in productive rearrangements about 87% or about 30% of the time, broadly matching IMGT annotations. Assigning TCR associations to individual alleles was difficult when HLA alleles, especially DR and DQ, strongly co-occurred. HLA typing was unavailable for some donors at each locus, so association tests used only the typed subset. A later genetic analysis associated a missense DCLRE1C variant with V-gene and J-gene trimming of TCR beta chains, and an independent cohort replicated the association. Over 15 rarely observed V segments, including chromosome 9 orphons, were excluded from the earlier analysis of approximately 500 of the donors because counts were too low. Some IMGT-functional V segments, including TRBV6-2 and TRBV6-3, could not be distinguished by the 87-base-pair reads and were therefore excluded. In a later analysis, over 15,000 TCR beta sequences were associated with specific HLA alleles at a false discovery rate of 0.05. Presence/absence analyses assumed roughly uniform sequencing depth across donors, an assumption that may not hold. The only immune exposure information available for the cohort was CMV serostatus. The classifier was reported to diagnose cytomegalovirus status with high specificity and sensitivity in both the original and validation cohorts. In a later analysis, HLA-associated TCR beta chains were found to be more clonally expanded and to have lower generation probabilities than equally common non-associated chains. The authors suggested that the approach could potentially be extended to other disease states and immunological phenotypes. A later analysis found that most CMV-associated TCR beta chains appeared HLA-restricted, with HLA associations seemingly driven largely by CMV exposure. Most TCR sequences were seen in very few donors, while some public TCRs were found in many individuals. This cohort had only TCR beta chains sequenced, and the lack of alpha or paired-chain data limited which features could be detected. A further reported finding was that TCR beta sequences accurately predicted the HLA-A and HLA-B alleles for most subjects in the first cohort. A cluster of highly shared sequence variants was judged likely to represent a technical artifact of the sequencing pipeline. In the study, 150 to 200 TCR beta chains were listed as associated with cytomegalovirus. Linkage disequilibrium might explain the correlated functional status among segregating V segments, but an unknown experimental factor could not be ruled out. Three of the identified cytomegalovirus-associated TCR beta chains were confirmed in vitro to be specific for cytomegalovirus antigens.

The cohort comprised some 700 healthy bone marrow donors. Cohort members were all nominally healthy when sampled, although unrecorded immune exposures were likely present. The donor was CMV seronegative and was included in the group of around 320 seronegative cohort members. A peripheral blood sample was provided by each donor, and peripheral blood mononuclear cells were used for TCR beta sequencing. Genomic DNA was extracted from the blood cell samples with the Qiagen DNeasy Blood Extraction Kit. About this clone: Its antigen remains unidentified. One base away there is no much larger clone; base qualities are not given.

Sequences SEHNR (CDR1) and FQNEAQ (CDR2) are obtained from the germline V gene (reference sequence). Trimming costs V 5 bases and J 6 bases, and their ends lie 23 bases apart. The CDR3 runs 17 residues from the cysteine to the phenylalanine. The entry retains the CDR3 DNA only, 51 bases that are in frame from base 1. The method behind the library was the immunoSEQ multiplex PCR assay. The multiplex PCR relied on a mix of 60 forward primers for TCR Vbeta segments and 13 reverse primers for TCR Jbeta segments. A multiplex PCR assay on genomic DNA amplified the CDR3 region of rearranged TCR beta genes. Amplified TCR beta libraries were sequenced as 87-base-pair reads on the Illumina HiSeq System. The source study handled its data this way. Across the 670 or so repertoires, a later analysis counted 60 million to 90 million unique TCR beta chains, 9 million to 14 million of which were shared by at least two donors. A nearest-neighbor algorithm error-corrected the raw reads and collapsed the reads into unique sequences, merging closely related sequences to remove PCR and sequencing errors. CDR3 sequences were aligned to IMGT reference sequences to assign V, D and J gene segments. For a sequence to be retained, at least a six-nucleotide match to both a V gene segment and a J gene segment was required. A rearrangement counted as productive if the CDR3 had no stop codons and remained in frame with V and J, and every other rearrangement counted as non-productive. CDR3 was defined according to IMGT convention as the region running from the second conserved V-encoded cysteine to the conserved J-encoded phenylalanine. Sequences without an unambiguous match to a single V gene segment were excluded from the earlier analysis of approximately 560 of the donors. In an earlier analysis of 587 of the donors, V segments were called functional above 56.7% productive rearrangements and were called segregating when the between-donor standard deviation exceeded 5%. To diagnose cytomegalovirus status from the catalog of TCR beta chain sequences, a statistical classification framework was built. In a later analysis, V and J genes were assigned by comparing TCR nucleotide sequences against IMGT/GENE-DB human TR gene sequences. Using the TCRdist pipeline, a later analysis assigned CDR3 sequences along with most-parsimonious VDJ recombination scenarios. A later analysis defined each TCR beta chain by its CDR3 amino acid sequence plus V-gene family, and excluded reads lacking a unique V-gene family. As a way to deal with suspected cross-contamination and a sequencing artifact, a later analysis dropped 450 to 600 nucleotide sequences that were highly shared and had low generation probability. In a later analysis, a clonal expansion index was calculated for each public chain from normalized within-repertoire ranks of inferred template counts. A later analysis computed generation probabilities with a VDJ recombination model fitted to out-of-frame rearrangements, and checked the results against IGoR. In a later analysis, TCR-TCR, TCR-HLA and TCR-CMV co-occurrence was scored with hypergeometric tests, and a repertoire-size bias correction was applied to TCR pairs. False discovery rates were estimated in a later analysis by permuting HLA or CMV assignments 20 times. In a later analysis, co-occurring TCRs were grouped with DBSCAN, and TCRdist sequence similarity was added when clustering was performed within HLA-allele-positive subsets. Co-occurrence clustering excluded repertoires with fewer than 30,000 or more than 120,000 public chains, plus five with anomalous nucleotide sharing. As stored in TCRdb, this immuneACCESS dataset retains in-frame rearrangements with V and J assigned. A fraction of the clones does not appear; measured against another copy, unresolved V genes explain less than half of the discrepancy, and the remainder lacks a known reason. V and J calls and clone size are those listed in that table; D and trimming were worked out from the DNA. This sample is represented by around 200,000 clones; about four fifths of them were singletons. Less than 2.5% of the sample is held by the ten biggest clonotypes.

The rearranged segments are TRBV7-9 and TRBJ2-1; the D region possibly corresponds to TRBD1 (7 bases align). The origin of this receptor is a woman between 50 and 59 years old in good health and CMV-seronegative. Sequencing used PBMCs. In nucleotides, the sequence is TGTGCCAGCAGCCGGGGGACAGCCCAGCCCGGGGGCAATGAGCAGTTCTTC. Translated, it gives CASSRGTAQPGGNEQFF.